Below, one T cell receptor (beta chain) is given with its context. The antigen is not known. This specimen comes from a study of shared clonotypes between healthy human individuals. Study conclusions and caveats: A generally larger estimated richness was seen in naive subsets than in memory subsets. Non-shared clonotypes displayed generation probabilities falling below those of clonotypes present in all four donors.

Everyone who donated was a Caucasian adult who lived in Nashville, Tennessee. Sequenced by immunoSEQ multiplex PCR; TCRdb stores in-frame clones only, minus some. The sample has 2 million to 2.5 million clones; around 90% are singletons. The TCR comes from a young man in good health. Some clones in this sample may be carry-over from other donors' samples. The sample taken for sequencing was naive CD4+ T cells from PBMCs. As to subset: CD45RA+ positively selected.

CDR3 loop: CASSLRGVVGTYEQYF. In DNA form, the CDR3 reads TGTGCCAGCAGTCTTCGGGGGGTGGTGGGAACCTACGAGCAGTACTTC. The chain recombines TRBV7-8 with TRBJ2-7; 7 bases align to TRBD2. The germline CDR1 and CDR2 sequences are SGHVS and FQNEAQ. The CDR3 runs to 16 residues. V was pared by 6 bases and J by 2 bases, with 13 bases of the junction left unmatched.